Listed below are T cell receptor beta chains from one sample, sequenced in a study of T cell responses to AZD1222 COVID-19 vaccine. The method was immunoSEQ multiplex PCR; TCRdb's version includes in-frame clones alone and lacks a portion of them. Of under 55,000 clones in the sample, around four fifths were seen once. The starting material was peripheral blood, obtained on day 0 of AZD1222 vaccination. Receptors originate from an adult in good health. Each CDR3 is given with its conserved first and last residue. A D gene is named only where the DNA matches it firmly. A row's size may be missing; if present it is once, few, many or a size class.

d_call	clone_size	v_call	j_call	cdr3_aa	cdr3_nt
.	.	TRBV6-6	TRBJ1-5	CASSYPGSNQPQHF	TGTGCCAGCAGTTACCCAGGTAGCAATCAGCCCCAGCATTTT
TRBD1	.	TRBV27	TRBJ2-4	CASSYNQGAAKNIQYF	TGTGCCAGCAGTTATAACCAGGGGGCAGCCAAAAACATTCAGTACTTC
.	.	TRBV5-5	TRBJ2-3	CASSSLTASTGPTDTQYF	TGTGCCAGCAGCTCCTTGACTGCTTCTACTGGACCCACAGATACGCAGTATTTT
TRBD1	once	TRBV27	TRBJ1-5	CASSLLGGGEPQHF	TGTGCCAGCAGCTTATTAGGGGGCGGGGAGCCCCAGCATTTT
.	.	TRBV15	TRBJ1-6	CATRIRHGEDSPLHF	TGTGCCACCAGGATCAGGCACGGGGAGGATTCACCCCTCCACTTT
.	.	TRBV29-1	TRBJ2-7	CSVADYEQYF	TGCAGCGTTGCGGACTACGAGCAGTACTTC
.	.	TRBV7-2	TRBJ1-3	CASTLRAGPGNTIYF	TGTGCCAGCACCCTCAGGGCCGGTCCTGGAAACACCATATATTTT
.	.	TRBV19	TRBJ2-1	CASSISPGSYNEQFF	TGTGCCAGTAGTATTAGTCCAGGTTCCTACAATGAGCAGTTCTTC
TRBD1	.	TRBV18	TRBJ2-1	CASSDGTGQQFF	TGTGCCAGCTCAGATGGGACAGGGCAGCAGTTCTTC
TRBD2	.	TRBV28	TRBJ2-4	CASSLAGVAKNIQYF	TGTGCCAGCAGCTTGGCGGGAGTGGCCAAAAACATTCAGTACTTC
TRBD2	.	TRBV20-1	TRBJ2-7	CSASGTSGYEQYF	TGCAGTGCAAGTGGGACTAGCGGCTACGAGCAGTACTTC
TRBD1	.	TRBV5-5	TRBJ2-7	CASSYDRDSYEQYF	TGTGCCAGCAGTTATGACAGGGACTCCTACGAGCAGTACTTC
TRBD1	few	TRBV7-9	TRBJ2-6	CASSLTGARAGANVLTF	TGTGCCAGCAGCTTGACAGGGGCGAGAGCTGGGGCCAACGTCCTGACTTTC
TRBD2	.	TRBV5-4	TRBJ2-4	CASSGGGSGLKNIQYF	TGTGCCAGCAGCGGGGGGGGTAGCGGGCTCAAAAACATTCAGTACTTC
TRBD1	.	TRBV10-3	TRBJ2-7	CAISEPIGRTGVYEQYF	TGTGCCATCAGTGAGCCCATAGGACGGACAGGGGTCTACGAGCAGTACTTC
.	.	TRBV19	TRBJ1-2	CASRDSGGTPYGYTF	TGTGCCAGTAGGGATTCGGGAGGGACACCCTATGGCTACACCTTC
TRBD1	once	TRBV5-1	TRBJ1-2	CASSLGPRQGNYGYTF	TGCGCCAGCAGCTTGGGACCCCGACAGGGAAACTATGGCTACACCTTC
TRBD1	.	TRBV25-1	TRBJ1-3	CASSPTGVNTIYF	TGTGCCAGCAGCCCGACAGGGGTGAACACCATATATTTT
.	.	TRBV4-2	TRBJ2-2	CASSLEGSQGSGELFF	TGTGCCAGCAGCCTAGAGGGTTCCCAAGGGTCCGGGGAGCTGTTTTTT
.	.	TRBV6-5	TRBJ1-1	CASRGLGWEAFF	TGTGCCAGCAGGGGGTTAGGCTGGGAAGCTTTCTTT
TRBD1	.	TRBV28	TRBJ1-1	CASSPYRGQNTEAFF	TGTGCCAGCAGTCCGTACAGGGGCCAAAACACTGAAGCTTTCTTT
TRBD1	once	TRBV19	TRBJ1-5	CASSKDRVRQPQHF	TGTGCCAGTAGTAAGGACAGGGTTAGGCAGCCCCAGCATTTT
TRBD1	.	TRBV28	TRBJ2-5	CASTPAGTGWGKTQYF	TGTGCCAGCACCCCTGCGGGGACAGGGTGGGGGAAGACCCAGTACTTC
TRBD1	.	TRBV7-2	TRBJ1-2	CASSSRRQGNGYTF	TGTGCCAGCAGCTCCCGTCGACAGGGGAATGGCTACACCTTC
.	.	TRBV11-2	TRBJ1-4	CASSLLGGMKLFF	TGTGCCAGCAGCTTATTGGGGGGGATGAAACTGTTTTTT
.	.	TRBV30	TRBJ2-5	CAWSVQYQETQYF	TGTGCCTGGAGTGTACAGTACCAAGAGACCCAGTACTTC
TRBD1	.	TRBV5-1	TRBJ1-1	CASRSQGQGAEAFF	TGCGCCAGCAGATCACAGGGTCAGGGGGCTGAAGCTTTCTTT
.	.	TRBV5-6	TRBJ1-1	CASSFRLMNTEAFF	TGTGCCAGCAGCTTTCGGCTTATGAACACTGAAGCTTTCTTT
.	.	TRBV7-9	TRBJ1-3	CASSLSGRGLSGNTIYF	TGTGCCAGCAGCCTCAGTGGGAGGGGCCTCTCTGGAAACACCATATATTTT
.	.	TRBV3-1/TRBV3-2	TRBJ1-6	CASQQGRNSPLHF	TGTGCCAGCCAACAGGGTAGGAATTCACCCCTCCACTTT